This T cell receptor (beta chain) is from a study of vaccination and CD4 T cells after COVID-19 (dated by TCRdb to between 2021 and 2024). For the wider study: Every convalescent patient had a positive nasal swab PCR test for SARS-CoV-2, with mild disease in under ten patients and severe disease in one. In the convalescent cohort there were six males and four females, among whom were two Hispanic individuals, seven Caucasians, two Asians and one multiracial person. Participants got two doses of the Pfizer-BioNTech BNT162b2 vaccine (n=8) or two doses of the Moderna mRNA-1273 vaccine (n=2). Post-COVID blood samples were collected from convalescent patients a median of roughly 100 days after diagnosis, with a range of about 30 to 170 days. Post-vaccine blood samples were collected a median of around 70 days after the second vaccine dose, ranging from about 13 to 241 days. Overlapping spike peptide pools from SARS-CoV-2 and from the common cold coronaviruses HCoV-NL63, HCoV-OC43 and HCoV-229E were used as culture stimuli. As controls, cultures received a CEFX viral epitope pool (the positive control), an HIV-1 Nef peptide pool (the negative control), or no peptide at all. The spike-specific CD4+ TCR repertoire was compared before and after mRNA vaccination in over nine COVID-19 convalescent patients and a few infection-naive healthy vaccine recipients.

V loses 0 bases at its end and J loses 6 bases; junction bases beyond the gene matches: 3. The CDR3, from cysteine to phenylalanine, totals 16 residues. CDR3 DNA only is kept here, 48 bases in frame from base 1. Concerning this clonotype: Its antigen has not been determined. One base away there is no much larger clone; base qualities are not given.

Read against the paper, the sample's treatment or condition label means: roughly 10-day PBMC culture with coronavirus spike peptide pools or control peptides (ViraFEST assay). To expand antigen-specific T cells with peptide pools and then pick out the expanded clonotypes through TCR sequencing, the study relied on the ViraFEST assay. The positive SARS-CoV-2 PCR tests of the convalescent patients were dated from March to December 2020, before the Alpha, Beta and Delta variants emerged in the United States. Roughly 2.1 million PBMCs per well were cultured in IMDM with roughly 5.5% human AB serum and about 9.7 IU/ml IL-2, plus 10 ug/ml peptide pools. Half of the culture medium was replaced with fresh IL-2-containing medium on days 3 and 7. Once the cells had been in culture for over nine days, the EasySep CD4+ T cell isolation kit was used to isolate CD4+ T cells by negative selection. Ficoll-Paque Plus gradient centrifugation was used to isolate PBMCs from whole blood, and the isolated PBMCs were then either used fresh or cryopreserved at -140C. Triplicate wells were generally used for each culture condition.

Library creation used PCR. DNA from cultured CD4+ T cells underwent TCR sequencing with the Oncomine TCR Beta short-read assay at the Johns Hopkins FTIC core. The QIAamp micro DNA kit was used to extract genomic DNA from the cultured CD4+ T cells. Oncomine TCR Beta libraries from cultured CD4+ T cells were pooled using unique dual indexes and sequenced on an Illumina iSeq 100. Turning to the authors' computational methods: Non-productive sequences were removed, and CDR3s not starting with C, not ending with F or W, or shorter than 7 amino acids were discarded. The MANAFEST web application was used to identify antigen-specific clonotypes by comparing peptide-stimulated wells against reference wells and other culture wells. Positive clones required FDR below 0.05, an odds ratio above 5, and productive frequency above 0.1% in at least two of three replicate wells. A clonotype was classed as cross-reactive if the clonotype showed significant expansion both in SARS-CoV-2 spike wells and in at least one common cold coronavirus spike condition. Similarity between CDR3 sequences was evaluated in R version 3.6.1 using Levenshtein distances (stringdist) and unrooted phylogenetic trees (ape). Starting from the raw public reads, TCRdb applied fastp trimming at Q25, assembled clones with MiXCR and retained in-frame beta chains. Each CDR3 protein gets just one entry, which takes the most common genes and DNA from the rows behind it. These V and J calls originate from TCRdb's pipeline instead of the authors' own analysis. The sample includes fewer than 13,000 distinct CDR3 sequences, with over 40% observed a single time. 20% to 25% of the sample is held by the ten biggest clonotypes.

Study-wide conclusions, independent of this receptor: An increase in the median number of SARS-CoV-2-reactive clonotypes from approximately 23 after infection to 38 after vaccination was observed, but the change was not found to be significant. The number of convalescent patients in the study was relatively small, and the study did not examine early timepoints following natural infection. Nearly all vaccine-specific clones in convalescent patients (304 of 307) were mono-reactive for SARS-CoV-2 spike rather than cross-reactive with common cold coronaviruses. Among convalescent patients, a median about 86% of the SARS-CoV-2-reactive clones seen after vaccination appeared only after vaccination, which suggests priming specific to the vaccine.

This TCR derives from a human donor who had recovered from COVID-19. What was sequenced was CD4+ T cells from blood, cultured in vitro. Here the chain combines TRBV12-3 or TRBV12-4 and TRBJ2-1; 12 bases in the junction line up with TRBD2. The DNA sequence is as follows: TGTGCCAGCAGTTTAGCAACTAGCGGGGGGATCAATGAGCAGTTCTTC. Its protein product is CASSLATSGGINEQFF.